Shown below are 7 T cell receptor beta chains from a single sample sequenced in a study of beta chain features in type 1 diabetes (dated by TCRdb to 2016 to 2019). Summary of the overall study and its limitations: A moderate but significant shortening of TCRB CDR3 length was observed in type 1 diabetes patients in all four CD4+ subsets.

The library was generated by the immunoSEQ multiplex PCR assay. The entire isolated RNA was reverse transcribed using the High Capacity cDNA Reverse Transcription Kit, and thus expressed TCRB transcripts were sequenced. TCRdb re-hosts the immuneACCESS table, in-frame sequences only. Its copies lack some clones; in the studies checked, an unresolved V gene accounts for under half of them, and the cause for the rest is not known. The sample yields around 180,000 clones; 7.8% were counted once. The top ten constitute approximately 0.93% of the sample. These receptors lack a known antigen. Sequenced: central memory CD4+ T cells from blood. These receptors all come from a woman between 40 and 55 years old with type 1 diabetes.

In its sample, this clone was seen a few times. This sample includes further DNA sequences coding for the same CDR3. The CDR3 reads CASSLDGSTGELFF. The CDR3 DNA reads as TGCGCCAGCAGCTTGGACGGGAGCACCGGGGAGCTGTTTTTT. This rearrangement joins TRBV5-1 to TRBJ2-2; D may be TRBD2 (6 bases). The CDR3 extends over 14 amino acids. Germline values: CDR1 SGHRS, CDR2 YFSETQ. The V and J ends lost 0 bases and 4 bases respectively, with 7 bases between them.

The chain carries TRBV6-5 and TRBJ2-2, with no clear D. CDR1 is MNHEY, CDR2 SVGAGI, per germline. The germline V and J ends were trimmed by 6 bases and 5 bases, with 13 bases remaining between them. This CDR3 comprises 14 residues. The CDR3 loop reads CASRRGRWTGELFF. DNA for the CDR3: TGTGCCAGCAGGAGAGGCCGGTGGACCGGGGAGCTGTTTTTT.

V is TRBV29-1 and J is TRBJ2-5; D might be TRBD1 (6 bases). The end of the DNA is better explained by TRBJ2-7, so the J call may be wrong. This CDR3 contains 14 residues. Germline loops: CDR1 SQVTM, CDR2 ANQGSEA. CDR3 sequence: CSVERQGPPYEQYF. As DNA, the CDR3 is TGCAGCGTTGAAAGGCAGGGGCCTCCCTACGAGCAGTACTTC.

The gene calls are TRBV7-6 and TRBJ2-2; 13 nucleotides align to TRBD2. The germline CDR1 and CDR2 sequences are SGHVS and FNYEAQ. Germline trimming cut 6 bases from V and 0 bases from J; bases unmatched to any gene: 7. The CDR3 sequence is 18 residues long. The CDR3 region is CASRSGTSGVANTGELFF. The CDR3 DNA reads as TGTGCCAGCAGATCCGGGACTAGCGGGGTTGCGAACACCGGGGAGCTGTTTTTT.

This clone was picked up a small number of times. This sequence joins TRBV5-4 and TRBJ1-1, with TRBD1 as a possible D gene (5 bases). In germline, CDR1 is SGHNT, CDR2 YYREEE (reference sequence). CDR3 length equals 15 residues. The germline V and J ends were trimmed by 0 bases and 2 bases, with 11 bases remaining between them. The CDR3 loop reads CASSLGGLHNTEAFF. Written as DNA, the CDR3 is TGTGCCAGCAGCTTGGGGGGACTGCACAACACTGAAGCTTTCTTT.

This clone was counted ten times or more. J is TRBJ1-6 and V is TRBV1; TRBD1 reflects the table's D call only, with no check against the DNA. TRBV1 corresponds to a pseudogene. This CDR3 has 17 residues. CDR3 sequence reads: CTSSQGEGDLNNSPLHF. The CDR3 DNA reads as TGCACCAGCAGCCAGGGCGAGGGGGATCTTAATAATTCACCCCTCCACTTT.

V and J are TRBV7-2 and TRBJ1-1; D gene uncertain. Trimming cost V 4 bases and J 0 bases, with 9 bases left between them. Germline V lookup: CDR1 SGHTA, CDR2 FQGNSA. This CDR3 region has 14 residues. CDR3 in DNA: TGTGCCAGCAGCTCCACCCTATTGAACACTGAAGCTTTCTTT. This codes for CASSSTLLNTEAFF.